This T cell receptor (beta chain) was retrieved from a study of breast tumors, draining lymph nodes, adjacent tissues (dated by TCRdb to the mid-2010s). The study in broad terms: The study compared TCR beta repertoires across tumor, adjacent nontumor tissue and axillary lymph nodes from breast cancer patients. The study was designed to assess the relationships and possible T-cell exchange between tumor, surrounding tissue and draining lymph node repertoires in human breast cancer. Overall results and qualifications from the work: Tumors showed preferential V and J gene usage, and their T-cell repertoire diversity fell below that of lymph nodes yet above that of nontumor tissue. The similarity between tumor and nontumor tissue repertoires was significantly greater in luminal-like breast cancer than in basal-like breast cancer. Rather than being directly demonstrated, the conclusion that tumor T cells originate in lymph nodes was presented as consistent with a hypothesis. The data were judged consistent with most tumor T cells deriving from the lymph node and then expanding within tumor tissue.

Details on this clonotype: What antigen it recognizes has not been identified. Base qualities are not provided; no much larger clone lies one nucleotide away.

The lymph node samples were taken from the axillary draining lymph nodes of breast cancer patients. These reads were obtained on an Illumina HiSeq 2000. Multiplex PCR amplification was used to generate the TCR beta chain libraries. The amplified TCR beta chain products were analyzed by high-throughput sequencing. TCRdb took the public reads, trimmed them with fastp at Q25, ran MiXCR for clone calling and kept in-frame beta chains. Here each entry gathers all rows of one CDR3 protein and keeps the most common genes and DNA. This sample has fewer than 200,000 distinct CDR3 sequences in its table, and roughly a third of those were observed once. 4% to 5.5% of the sample lies in the top ten. Based on the germline V gene (reference sequence), the CDR1 and CDR2 sequences are LNHDA and SQIVND. From its cysteine to its phenylalanine, the CDR3 spans 11 amino acids. The kept DNA is CDR3 alone, 33 bases in frame from the first base. V is shortened by 5 bases, J by 9 bases, and the region joining them spans 10 bases.

The sequencing input was axillary lymph node tissue. The sequence links TRBV19 to TRBJ1-1, and the D gene may be TRBD1, 6 bases matching. This receptor was taken from a female donor with breast cancer. Some clones in this sample may be carry-over from other donors' samples. The DNA is as follows: TGTGCCAGTAGTTCCCGGGACAAAGCTTTCTTT. Translated, it reads CASSSRDKAFF.